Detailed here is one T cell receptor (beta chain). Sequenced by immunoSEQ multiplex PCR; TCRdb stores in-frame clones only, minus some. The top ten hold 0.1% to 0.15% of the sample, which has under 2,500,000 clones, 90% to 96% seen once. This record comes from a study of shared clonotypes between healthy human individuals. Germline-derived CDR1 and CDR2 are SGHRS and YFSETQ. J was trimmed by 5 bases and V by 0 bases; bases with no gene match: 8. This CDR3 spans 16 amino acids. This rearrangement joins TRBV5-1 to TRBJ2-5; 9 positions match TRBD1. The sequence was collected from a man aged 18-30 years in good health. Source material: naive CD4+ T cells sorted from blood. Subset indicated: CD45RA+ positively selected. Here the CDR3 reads CASSLGRTGGYETQYF. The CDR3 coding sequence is TGCGCCAGCAGCTTGGGCCGTACAGGGGGCTACGAGACCCAGTACTTC.